The clone carrying this T cell receptor (beta chain) was detected a few times. Its cognate antigen is unknown. PCR or immunohistochemistry showed mismatch repair deficiency in every enrolled patient. Three pembrolizumab responders had their TCRs sequenced. The sample comes from a study of PD-1 blockade in mismatch repair-deficient tumors. Study summary: Patients had approximately 12 mismatch repair-deficient cancer types, all previously treated and progressing. Findings of the study overall: Tumor-resident clones, often undetectable pretreatment in blood, expanded then contracted after pembrolizumab.

Some clones are missing from TCRdb's copy, which holds only in-frame ones; the method was immunoSEQ multiplex PCR. Among more than 90,000 clones listed, approximately 80% were seen once. Here the sequenced sample was peripheral blood, taken about 60 weeks after starting pembrolizumab. The receptor was derived from an adult with mismatch repair-deficient cancer.

The CDR3 reads CASSFGFTDTQYF. CDR3 DNA: TGTGCCAGCAGCTTTGGGTTCACAGATACGCAGTATTTT. The genes are TRBV11-2 and TRBJ2-3; no firm D call. This CDR3 is 13 amino acids long. V was cut by 3 bases and J by 2 bases, with 6 bases left in between. Germline-derived CDR1 and CDR2 are SGHAT and FQNNGV.